The 11 T cell receptor beta chains reported below all come from one sample, sequenced in a study of blood T cell repertoires in COVID-19. The repertoire was sequenced with immunoSEQ multiplex PCR; TCRdb's copy has only in-frame clones and lacks some. The table has over 100,000 clones, around 84% seen once. Sequenced sample: peripheral blood. These TCRs come from a man aged 45-65 years with active or convalescent COVID-19.

The V gene is TRBV14, the J gene TRBJ1-4; D remains ambiguous. The CDR3 consists of 15 residues. The V gene lost 4 bases and the J gene lost 8 bases, with 17 bases spanning the gap. CDR1 and CDR2 from the germline V gene are SGHDN and FVKESK. CDR3: CASSPRHGTGEKLFF. Here the CDR3 DNA reads TGTGCCAGCAGCCCCCGTCATGGAACGGGGGAAAAACTGTTTTTT. Complete variable domain (other parts from reference TRBV14 and TRBJ1-4): EAGVTQFPSHSVIEKGQTVTLRCDPISGHDNLYWYRRVMGKEIKFLLHFVKESKQDESGMPNNRFLAERTGGTYSTLKVQPAELEDSGVYFCASSPRHGTGEKLFFGSGTQLSVL.

The CDR3 loop is CASSLEGAIGNEQFF. Written as DNA, the CDR3 is TGCGCCAGCAGCTTGGAGGGGGCTATAGGAAATGAGCAGTTCTTC. The V and J genes are TRBV5-1 and TRBJ2-1, with TRBD1 identical over 7 bases. Germline CDR1 SGHRS, CDR2 YFSETQ. The CDR3 consists of 15 residues. The junction had 7 bases not matched to a gene; V was cut back by 0 bases and J by 7 bases.

The chain combines TRBV29-1 with TRBJ2-3; D unclear. The germline V gene has CDR1 SQVTM and CDR2 ANQGSEA. The CDR3 is 13 amino acids. The ends were cut back, 0 bases at V and 4 bases at J, with 8 bases in the middle. The CDR3 reads CSVEESRADTQYF. The CDR3 bases are TGCAGCGTTGAAGAGAGTAGAGCAGATACGCAGTATTTT.

The genes are TRBV24-1 and TRBJ2-5, with 10 positions matching TRBD1. Germline loops: CDR1 KGHDR, CDR2 SFDVKD. CDR3 size: 16 residues. The V segment lost 4 bases and the J segment 5 bases; nucleotides outside the gene matches: 9. The CDR3 protein is CATSEAGTGAIETQYF. The CDR3 DNA reads TGTGCCACCAGTGAGGCCGGGACAGGGGCGATTGAGACCCAGTACTTC.

CDR3 in DNA: TGTGCCTATCAACCTTTCAGCCTGGAGCCCCGACCCAGCACAGATACGCAGTATTTT. Its translation is CAYQPFSLEPRPSTDTQYF. The chain is built from TRBV30 and TRBJ2-3; D unresolved. The CDR3 has 19 residues. V shed 7 bases and J shed 0 bases, with 29 bases lying between them. Germline assignment: CDR1 GTSNPN and CDR2 SVGIG (reference sequence).

This clone was seen more than once but under ten times. The V gene is TRBV18, the J gene TRBJ1-5; 10 nucleotides match TRBD1. V lost 0 bases, J lost 7 bases, and 9 bases stayed unmatched. There are 17 residues in the CDR3. Germline-derived CDR1 and CDR2 are KGHSH and LQKENI. The CDR3 reads CASSPPGTGVSGQPQHF. In nucleotides, the CDR3 is TGTGCCAGCTCACCACCCGGGACAGGGGTCTCAGGGCAGCCCCAGCATTTT.

The V gene is TRBV19, the J gene TRBJ1-3; 7 bases line up with TRBD1. This CDR3 is built from 11 residues. The germline gives CDR1 LNHDA, CDR2 SQIVND (reference sequence). Trimming took 10 bases from V and 11 from J; bases not matched to a gene: 8. CDR3 nucleotide sequence: TGTGCCACGGGACAGAGCGGCGCCATATATTTT. This encodes CATGQSGAIYF.

The chain combines TRBV10-3 with TRBJ2-2, with 10 bases lining up with TRBD2. V gave up 0 bases and J gave up 1 base; unmatched junction bases: 2. Germline CDR1 ENHRY, CDR2 SYGVKD. The CDR3 contains 17 residues. CDR3 in DNA: TGTGCCATCAGTGAGTCAACTAGCGGGATGAACACCGGGGAGCTGTTTTTT. Its translation is CAISESTSGMNTGELFF.

The CDR3 DNA sequence: TGTGCCAGCAGTTACTCATACACAGATACGCAGTATTTT. It is translated as CASSYSYTDTQYF. The chain employs TRBV6-5 and TRBJ2-3; D gene unclear. The V gene lost 0 bases and the J gene lost 2 bases, with 3 bases spanning the gap. The CDR3 loop spans 13 amino acids. Germline V gene lookup returns CDR1 MNHEY and CDR2 SVGAGI.

This rearrangement joins TRBV19 to TRBJ2-5; TRBD2 matches at 7 bases. This CDR3 spans 15 amino acids. V shed 4 bases, J shed 5 bases, and the junction held 10 bases outside the gene matches. Germline CDR1 is LNHDA and CDR2 is SQIVND (reference sequence). Here the CDR3 DNA reads TGTGCCAGTAGTACCTCGACAAGGCGGGGGGAGACCCAGTACTTC. Protein: CASSTSTRRGETQYF.

The chain has TRBV12-2 and TRBJ1-6; the table's D call, TRBD1, was not checked against the DNA. TRBV12-2 is a documented pseudogene. This CDR3 has 18 amino acids. CDR3 nucleotide sequence: TGTGCAAGTCGCTCCCCGGTCCAGGGAAACTCCTATAATTCACCCCTCCACTTT. Translating it yields CASRSPVQGNSYNSPLHF.